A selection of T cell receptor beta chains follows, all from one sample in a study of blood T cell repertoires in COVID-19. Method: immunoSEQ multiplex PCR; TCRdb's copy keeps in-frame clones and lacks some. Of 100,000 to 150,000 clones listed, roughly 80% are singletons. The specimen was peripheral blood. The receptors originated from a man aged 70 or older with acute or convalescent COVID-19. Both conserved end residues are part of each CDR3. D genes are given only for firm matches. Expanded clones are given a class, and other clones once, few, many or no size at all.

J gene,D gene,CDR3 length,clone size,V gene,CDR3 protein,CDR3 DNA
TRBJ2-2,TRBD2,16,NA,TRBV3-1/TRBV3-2,CASSQLAGVPTGELFF,TGTGCCAGCAGCCAACTAGCGGGAGTCCCCACCGGGGAGCTGTTTTTT
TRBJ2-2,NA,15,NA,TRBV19,CASSPQGSGTGELFF,TGTGCCAGTAGCCCCCAGGGAAGTGGCACCGGGGAGCTGTTTTTT
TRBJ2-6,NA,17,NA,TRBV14,CASSQAYGGPGANVLTF,TGTGCCAGCAGCCAAGCTTACGGGGGGCCTGGGGCCAACGTCCTGACTTTC
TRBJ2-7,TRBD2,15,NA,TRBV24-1,CATSDRGLARSEQYF,TGTGCCACCAGTGACCGCGGACTAGCGCGAAGCGAGCAGTACTTC
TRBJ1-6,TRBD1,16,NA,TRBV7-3,CASSLTPGTGNSPLHF,TGTGCCAGCAGCTTAACGCCCGGGACAGGGAATTCGCCCCTCCACTTT
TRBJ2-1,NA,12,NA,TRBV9,CASSVPGNEQFF,TGTGCCAGCAGCGTTCCGGGAAATGAGCAGTTCTTC
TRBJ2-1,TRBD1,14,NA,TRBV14,CASRRQGSSNEQFF,TGTGCCAGCAGACGACAGGGTTCTTCGAATGAGCAGTTCTTC
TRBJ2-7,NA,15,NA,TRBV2,CASSERNSLSYEQYF,TGTGCCAGCAGTGAAAGAAACAGCCTTTCCTACGAGCAGTACTTC
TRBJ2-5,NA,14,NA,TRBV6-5,CASSYESREETQYF,TGTGCCAGCAGTTACGAGTCGAGGGAAGAGACCCAGTACTTC
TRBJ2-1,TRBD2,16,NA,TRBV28,CASSKGLAGVHNEQFF,TGTGCCAGCAGTAAGGGACTAGCGGGAGTTCACAATGAGCAGTTCTTC
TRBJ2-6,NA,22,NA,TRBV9,CASSVATGLQGFILSGANVLTF,TGTGCCAGCAGCGTAGCTACGGGATTACAGGGTTTCATCCTATCTGGGGCCAACGTCCTGACTTTC
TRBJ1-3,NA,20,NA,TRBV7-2,CASSLALTSQAFFSGNTIYF,TGTGCCAGCAGCTTAGCGCTGACATCGCAGGCCTTCTTCTCTGGAAACACCATATATTTT
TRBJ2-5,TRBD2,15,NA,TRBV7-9,CASSLGLAGEETQYF,TGTGCCAGCAGCTTGGGACTAGCGGGGGAAGAGACCCAGTACTTC
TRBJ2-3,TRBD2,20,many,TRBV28,CASSSLLAGTGSGLSYTQYF,TGTGCCAGCAGCTCCCTTCTAGCGGGAACCGGTTCGGGCCTGTCATATACGCAGTATTTT
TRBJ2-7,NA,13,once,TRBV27,CASSLSNRVEQYF,TGTGCCAGCAGTTTATCAAACAGGGTCGAGCAGTACTTC
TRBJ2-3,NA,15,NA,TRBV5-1,CASSLGSGFGDTQYF,TGCGCCAGCAGCTTGGGTTCAGGGTTTGGAGATACGCAGTATTTT
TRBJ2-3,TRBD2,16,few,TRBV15,CATSSFETSGTDTQYF,TGTGCCACCAGCAGTTTCGAGACTAGCGGCACAGATACGCAGTATTTT
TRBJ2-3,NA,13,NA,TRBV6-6,CASSYPGTDTQYF,TGTGCCAGCAGTTACCCAGGCACAGATACGCAGTATTTT
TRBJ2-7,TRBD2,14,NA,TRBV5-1,CASTLGGYGYEQYF,TGCGCCAGCACCCTGGGGGGGTACGGCTACGAGCAGTACTTC
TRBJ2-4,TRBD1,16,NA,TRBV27,CASPTDGQGAKNIQYF,TGTGCCAGCCCCACCGATGGACAGGGGGCCAAAAACATTCAGTACTTC
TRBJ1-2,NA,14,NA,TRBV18,CASSPSTDIYGYTF,TGTGCCAGCTCACCCTCGACGGACATCTATGGCTACACCTTC
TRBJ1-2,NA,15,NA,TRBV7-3,CASSPAATTGKGYTF,TGTGCCAGCAGCCCAGCGGCAACTACGGGGAAAGGCTACACCTTC
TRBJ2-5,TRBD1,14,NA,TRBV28,CASSWVDREETQYF,TGTGCCAGCAGTTGGGTAGACAGGGAAGAGACCCAGTACTTC
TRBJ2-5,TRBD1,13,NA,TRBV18,CASSQGQGETQYF,TGTGCCAGCTCCCAAGGACAGGGGGAGACCCAGTACTTC
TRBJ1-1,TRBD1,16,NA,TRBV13,CASSFLPGQGGTEAFF,TGTGCCAGCAGCTTCCTTCCCGGACAGGGCGGGACTGAAGCTTTCTTT
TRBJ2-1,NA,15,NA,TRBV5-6,CASSLERGNLGEQFF,TGTGCCAGCAGCTTGGAACGCGGGAACTTAGGTGAGCAGTTCTTC
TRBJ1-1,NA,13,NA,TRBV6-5,CASSTLSSTEAFF,TGTGCCAGCAGCACCCTGAGTTCCACTGAAGCTTTCTTT
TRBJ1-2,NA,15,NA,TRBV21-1,CASSKERGLAWGYTF,TGTGCCAGCAGCAAAGAGAGAGGACTTGCTTGGGGCTACACCTTC
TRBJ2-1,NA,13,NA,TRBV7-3,CASSSSLANEQFF,TGTGCCAGCAGCTCCAGCCTAGCGAATGAGCAGTTCTTC
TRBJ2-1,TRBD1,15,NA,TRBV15,CATSRRGPSYNEQFF,TGTGCCACCAGCAGAAGGGGGCCCTCCTACAATGAGCAGTTCTTC
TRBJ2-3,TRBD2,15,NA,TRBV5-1,CASRLGTTYTDTQYF,TGCGCCAGCAGACTCGGGACTACCTACACAGATACGCAGTATTTT
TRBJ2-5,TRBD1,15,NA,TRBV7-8,CASSSGQGVRETQYF,TGTGCCAGCAGCTCTGGACAGGGAGTTAGAGAGACCCAGTACTTC
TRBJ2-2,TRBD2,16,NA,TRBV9,CASSVTSGGETGELFF,TGTGCCAGCAGCGTTACTAGCGGGGGGGAGACCGGGGAGCTGTTTTTT
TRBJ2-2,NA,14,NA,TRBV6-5,CASRLSGDLGELFF,TGTGCCAGCAGATTAAGCGGTGACCTCGGGGAGCTGTTTTTT
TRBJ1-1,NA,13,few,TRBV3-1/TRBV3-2,CASSREGTLEAFF,TGTGCCAGCAGCAGGGAGGGAACACTTGAAGCTTTCTTT
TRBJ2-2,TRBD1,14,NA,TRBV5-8,CAILGQVNTGELFF,TGTGCCATCCTCGGACAGGTGAACACCGGGGAGCTGTTTTTT
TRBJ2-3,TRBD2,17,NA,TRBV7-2,CASSPGTSGGAPDTQYF,TGTGCCAGCAGCCCCGGGACTAGCGGGGGGGCCCCAGATACGCAGTATTTT
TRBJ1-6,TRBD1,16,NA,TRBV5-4,CASSTTGGSYNSPLHF,TGTGCCAGCAGCACGACAGGGGGATCTTATAATTCACCCCTCCACTTT
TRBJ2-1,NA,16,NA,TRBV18,CASSPPPPNLYNEQFF,TGTGCCAGCTCACCACCCCCGCCTAATCTCTACAATGAGCAGTTCTTC
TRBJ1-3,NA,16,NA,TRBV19,CASFNRVFTSGNTIYF,TGTGCCAGTTTCAACAGGGTCTTCACCTCTGGAAACACCATATATTTT
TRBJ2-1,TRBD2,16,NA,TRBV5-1,CASSSRSGGHYNEQFF,TGCGCCAGCAGCTCGCGCTCGGGGGGGCACTACAATGAGCAGTTCTTC
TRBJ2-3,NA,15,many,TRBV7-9,CASSLGGRPSDTQYF,TGTGCCAGCAGCTTAGGGGGCCGACCGTCAGATACGCAGTATTTT
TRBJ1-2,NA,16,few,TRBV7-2,CASSLAYGGRFYGYTF,TGTGCCAGCAGCTTAGCGTACGGGGGGCGCTTCTATGGCTACACCTTC
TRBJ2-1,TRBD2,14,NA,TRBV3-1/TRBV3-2,CASSQAGGYNEQFF,TGTGCCAGCAGCCAAGCGGGAGGATACAATGAGCAGTTCTTC
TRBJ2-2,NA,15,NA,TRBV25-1,CASSERGWDTGELFF,TGTGCCAGCAGTGAAAGGGGCTGGGACACCGGGGAGCTGTTTTTT
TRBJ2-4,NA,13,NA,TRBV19,CASSITDTNIQYF,TGTGCCAGTAGTATCACAGACACAAACATTCAGTACTTC
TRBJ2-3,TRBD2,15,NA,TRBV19,CASSKKLADTDTQYF,TGTGCCAGTAGTAAGAAACTAGCGGACACAGATACGCAGTATTTT
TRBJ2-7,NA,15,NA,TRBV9,CASSVGQTSSYEQYF,TGTGCCAGCAGCGTAGGACAGACGAGCTCCTACGAGCAGTACTTC
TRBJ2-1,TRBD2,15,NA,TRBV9,CASSVVGGRGDEQFF,TGTGCCAGCAGCGTAGTGGGCGGGAGAGGGGATGAGCAGTTCTTC
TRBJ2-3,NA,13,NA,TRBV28,CASSFRATDTQYF,TGTGCCAGCAGTTTTCGAGCTACAGATACGCAGTATTTT
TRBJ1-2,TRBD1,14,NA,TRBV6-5,CASSEDRDGYGYTF,TGTGCCAGCAGCGAGGACAGGGACGGCTATGGCTACACCTTC
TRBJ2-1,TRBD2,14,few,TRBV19,CASSTSGSGNEQFF,TGTGCCAGTAGTACTAGCGGGAGTGGGAATGAGCAGTTCTTC
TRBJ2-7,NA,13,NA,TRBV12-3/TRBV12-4,CASSLVGAYEQYF,TGTGCCAGCAGTTTAGTGGGGGCGTACGAGCAGTACTTC
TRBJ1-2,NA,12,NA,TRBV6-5,CASSYGGAGYTF,TGTGCCAGCAGTTACGGGGGGGCTGGCTACACCTTC
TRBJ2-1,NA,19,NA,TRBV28,CASSLFTREGERAYNEQFF,TGTGCCAGCAGTTTATTCACCAGGGAGGGGGAGAGAGCCTACAATGAGCAGTTCTTC